A single sample gave rise to the 17 T cell receptor beta chains below, sequenced in a study of tumor-infiltrating lymphocytes in primary liver carcinoma. Starting material for RNA and DNA co-extraction consisted of roughly 18-34 mg of unsorted bulk tissue. Synthesis of TCR beta cDNA was carried out from 500 ng total RNA with a constant-region primer. Three nested multiplex PCR rounds, a slightly modified ARM-PCR, produced the libraries for TCR beta. With TRBV1-TRBV30 forward primers and a C-beta reverse primer, the first two PCR rounds were run for approximately 10 cycles each. MiXCR was run by TCRdb on the multiplex PCR reads, yielding one entry per CDR3 protein. The sample yields 85,000 to 100,000 distinct CDR3 sequences, approximately 68% seen once. Material for sequencing was tumor-adjacent normal liver tissue. The receptors originated from a man aged 40-55 years with primary liver carcinoma and hepatitis B virus infection.

Concerning this clonotype: A single base separates this from a much larger clone, so it may be a read error. V and J are TRBV6-7 and TRBJ2-5; D perhaps matches TRBD2 (5 bases). TRBV6-7 is flagged as an ORF with uncertain function. Trimming stripped 6 bases from V and 5 bases from J, with 13 bases between. The CDR3 consists of 13 residues. The CDR3 region is CASRNLSGETQYF. In nucleotides, the CDR3 is TGTGCCAGCAGAAACCTCTCGGGGGAGACCCAGTACTTC.

The CDR3: CASRGTGGSGRSPLHF. As DNA, the CDR3 is TGTGCCAGCAGGGGGACAGGGGGGTCGGGTCGCTCACCCCTCCACTTT. The chain uses TRBV2 and TRBJ1-6; 11 bases are shared with TRBD1. Germline CDR1 and CDR2: SNHLY and FYNNEI. CDR3 size: 16 residues. Losses at the gene ends were 6 bases for V and 10 bases for J; bases not matched to a gene: 11.

This clonotype has at least ten counts. V and J are TRBV12-3 or TRBV12-4 and TRBJ2-3; D gene uncertain. The CDR3 contains 15 residues. V lost 1 base, J lost 2 bases, and 10 bases lay in between. CDR3 loop: CASSLGYPPTDTQYF. The CDR3 nucleotides are TGTGCCAGCAGTTTAGGCTACCCCCCCACAGATACGCAGTATTTT.

Points on this clonotype: Compared with germline, one end of the junction differs, possibly owing to a read error. The rearrangement uses TRBV10-1 and TRBJ2-5; D perhaps matches TRBD2 (6 bases). Germline lookup yields CDR1 WNHNN and CDR2 SYGVQD (reference sequence). The CDR3 is 13 residues long. The CDR3 DNA reads as TGCACCAGCAGTGAGGGAGGCCAAGAGACCCAGTACTTC. Amino acids: CTSSEGGQETQYF.

The gene calls are TRBV28 and TRBJ1-1, with a possible D match to TRBD1 (5 bases). V gave up 5 bases and J gave up 0 bases, with 13 bases separating them. Per the germline V gene, CDR1 is MDHEN and CDR2 is SYDVKM. CDR3 length: 15 residues. CDR3: CASSPEGRMNTEAFF. The CDR3 DNA follows: TGTGCCAGCAGTCCGGAGGGGAGGATGAACACTGAAGCTTTCTTT.

For this clonotype: Possible read error: a much larger clone is one base away. The chain has TRBV5-1 and TRBJ2-7; D ambiguous. V was trimmed by 1 base and J by 6 bases, leaving 11 bases between them. This CDR3 contains 13 residues. Germline V gives CDR1 SGHRS, CDR2 YFSETQ. The CDR3 sequence: CASSLTEAGEQYV. Written as DNA, the CDR3 is TGCGCCAGCAGCTTGACAGAGGCTGGCGAGCAGTACGTC.

To note about this clonotype: A read error may produce the germline difference seen at one junction end. The chain recombines TRBV11-2 with TRBJ2-7; D ambiguous. Germline V gene sequence: CDR1 SGHAT, CDR2 FQNNGV. The CDR3 totals 15 residues. The DNA of the CDR3 is TGTGCCAACAGCTTAAGTACTCCTGGCTCCCACGAGCAGTACTTC. Translated, it gives CANSLSTPGSHEQYF.

Comment on this clonotype: At one of its ends the junction is not consistent with the germline gene, which may arise from a read error. This chain connects TRBV11-2 to TRBJ2-7; 13 bases are shared with TRBD2. CDR3 length equals 13 residues. Germline CDR1 reads SGHAT; CDR2 reads FQNNGV. The CDR3, as DNA: TGTGCCAGCAACTTAGGACTAGCGGGGGCGGAATACTTC. Its translation: CASNLGLAGAEYF.

V and J are TRBV29-1 and TRBJ2-1; D is possibly TRBD1 (5 bases). Germline loops: CDR1 SQVTM, CDR2 ANQGSEA. V lost 1 base and J 3 bases, leaving 7 bases between the germline ends. CDR3 length: 13 amino acids. CDR3 residues: CSVEGTHYNEQFF. For the CDR3, the DNA is TGCAGCGTTGAAGGGACACACTACAATGAGCAGTTCTTC.

This clonotype was detected only once. It may be a read error: a sequence one base away is much more abundant. The rearrangement links TRBV5-4 to TRBJ2-2, with TRBD1 matching 7 bases. This CDR3 has 15 residues. Germline loops: CDR1 SGHNT, CDR2 YYREEE (reference sequence). CDR3 region: CASSWDRDATGERFF. CDR3 sequence (DNA): TGTGCCAGCAGCTGGGACAGAGATGCCACCGGGGAGCGGTTTTTT.

To note about this clonotype: The germline gene is not matched at one end of the junction; a read error may be the cause. The chain employs TRBV11-2 and TRBJ2-5; tentatively, D is TRBD2 (6 bases). Per germline, CDR1 SGHAT and CDR2 FQNNGV. CDR3 length equals 13 residues. The CDR3 bases are TGTGCCAGCAGCAGGGACTTTCAAGAGACCCAGTGCTTC. Residues: CASSRDFQETQCF.

With regard to this clonotype: At one of its ends the junction is not consistent with the germline gene, which may arise from a read error. This chain links TRBV12-3 or TRBV12-4 with TRBJ1-6; possibly TRBD1 for D (6 bases). The CDR3 is 13 residues long. The CDR3 loop is CVSTLNRVSPLHF. The CDR3 nucleotides are TGTGTCAGCACTCTCAACAGGGTCTCACCCCTCCACTTT.

A word on this clonotype: The CDR3 end shows no conserved phenylalanine or tryptophan, and so a read error is likely. The V and J genes are TRBV29-1 and TRBJ1-2; 9 nucleotides align to TRBD1. Germline V lookup: CDR1 SQVTM, CDR2 ANQGSEA. The J segment lost 7 bases and the V segment lost 0 bases, leaving 9 bases of the junction unmatched. The CDR3 contains 15 residues. CDR3 residues: CSVEDRRTGASGYTL. DNA of the CDR3: TGCAGCGTTGAAGATCGGAGGACAGGGGCATCTGGCTACACCTTA.

Worth noting for this clonotype: Since the CDR3 does not end with the conserved phenylalanine or tryptophan, this likely comes from a read error. This sequence joins TRBV6-5 and TRBJ2-3; D ambiguous. The CDR3 loop spans 17 amino acids. CDR1 MNHEY and CDR2 SVGAGI come from the germline V gene. CDR3 sequence (DNA): TGTACCAGCAGTTACTCCCCGCTTGCAACTAGCACAGATACGCAGTATTTA. This sequence encodes CTSSYSPLATSTDTQYL.

In regard to this clonotype: The conserved phenylalanine or tryptophan normally closing the CDR3 is absent here, so this likely arose from a read error. This chain connects TRBV11-3 to TRBJ2-3; D uncertain. Germline V lookup: CDR1 SGHNT, CDR2 YENEEA. The CDR3 sequence is 13 residues long. CDR3 in DNA: TGTACCAGCAGCTTAGATCCGGGAGATACGCAGTATTTA. Encoded protein: CTSSLDPGDTQYL.

As to this clonotype: The final CDR3 position lacks the conserved phenylalanine or tryptophan, pointing to a likely read error. The CDR3, as DNA: TGTGCCATCAGCAAACAGACTAGCTCCGAGCAGTACTTA. This sequence encodes CAISKQTSSEQYL. This chain connects TRBV11-2 to TRBJ2-7; 7 positions match TRBD2. The CDR3 is 13 amino acids. Germline V gene sequence: CDR1 SGHAT, CDR2 FQNNGV.

Notes on this clonotype: The CDR3 does not close with the conserved phenylalanine or tryptophan, likely indicating a read error. The DNA is left out, because the CDR3 cannot be placed on it with certainty; the CDR3 is given as TCRdb lists it. V is TRBV11-2 and J is TRBJ1-2. The CDR3 totals 13 residues, both ends included. Looked up from germline, CDR1 is SGHAT and CDR2 is FQNNGV. CDR3 sequence: CANSLEGNYGYIL.